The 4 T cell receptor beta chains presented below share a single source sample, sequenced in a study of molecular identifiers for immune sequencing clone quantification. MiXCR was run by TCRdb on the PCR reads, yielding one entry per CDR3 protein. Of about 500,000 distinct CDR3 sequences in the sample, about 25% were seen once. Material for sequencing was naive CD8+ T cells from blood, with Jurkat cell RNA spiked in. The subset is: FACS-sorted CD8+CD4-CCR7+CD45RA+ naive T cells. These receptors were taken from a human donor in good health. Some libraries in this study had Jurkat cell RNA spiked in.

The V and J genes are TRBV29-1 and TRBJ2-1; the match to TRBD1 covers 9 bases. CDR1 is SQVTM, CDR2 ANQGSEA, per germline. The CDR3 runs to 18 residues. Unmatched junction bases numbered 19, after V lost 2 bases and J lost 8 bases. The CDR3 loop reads CSVEFFPGQGAEWDEQFF. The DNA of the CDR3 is TGCAGCGTTGAATTCTTCCCGGGACAGGGAGCTGAGTGGGATGAGCAGTTCTTC.

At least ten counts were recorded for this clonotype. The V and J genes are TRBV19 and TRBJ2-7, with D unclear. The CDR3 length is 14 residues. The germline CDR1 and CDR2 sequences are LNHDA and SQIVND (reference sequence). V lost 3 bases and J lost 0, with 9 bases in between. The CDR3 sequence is CASSIGSTSYEQYF. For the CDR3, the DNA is TGTGCCAGTAGTATCGGGTCAACCTCCTACGAGCAGTACTTC.

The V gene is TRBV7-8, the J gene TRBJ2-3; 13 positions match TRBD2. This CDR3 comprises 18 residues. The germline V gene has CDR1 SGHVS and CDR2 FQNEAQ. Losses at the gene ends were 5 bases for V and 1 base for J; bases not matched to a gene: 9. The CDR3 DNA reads TGTGCCAGCAGCGATAGACTAGCGGGAGGTCCCCGCACAGATACGCAGTATTTT. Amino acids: CASSDRLAGGPRTDTQYF.

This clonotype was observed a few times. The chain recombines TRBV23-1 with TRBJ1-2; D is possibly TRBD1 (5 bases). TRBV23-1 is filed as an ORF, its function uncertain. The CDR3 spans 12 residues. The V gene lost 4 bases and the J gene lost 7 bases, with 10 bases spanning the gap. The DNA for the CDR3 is TGCGCCAGCAGTCGAGGGGCCCTTGGCTACACCTTC. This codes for CASSRGALGYTF.